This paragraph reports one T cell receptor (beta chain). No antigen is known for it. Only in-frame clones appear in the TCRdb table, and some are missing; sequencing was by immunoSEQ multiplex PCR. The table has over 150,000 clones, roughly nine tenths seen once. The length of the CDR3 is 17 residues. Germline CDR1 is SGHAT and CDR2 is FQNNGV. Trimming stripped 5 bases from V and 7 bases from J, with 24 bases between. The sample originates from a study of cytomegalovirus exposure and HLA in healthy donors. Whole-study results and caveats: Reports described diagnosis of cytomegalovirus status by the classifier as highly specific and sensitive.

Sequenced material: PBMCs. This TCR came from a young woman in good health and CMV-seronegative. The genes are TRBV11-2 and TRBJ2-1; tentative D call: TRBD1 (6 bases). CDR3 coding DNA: TGTGCCAGCAGCCCTAACCACAGGGATTCGACGAAAAATGAGCAGTTCTTC. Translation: CASSPNHRDSTKNEQFF.